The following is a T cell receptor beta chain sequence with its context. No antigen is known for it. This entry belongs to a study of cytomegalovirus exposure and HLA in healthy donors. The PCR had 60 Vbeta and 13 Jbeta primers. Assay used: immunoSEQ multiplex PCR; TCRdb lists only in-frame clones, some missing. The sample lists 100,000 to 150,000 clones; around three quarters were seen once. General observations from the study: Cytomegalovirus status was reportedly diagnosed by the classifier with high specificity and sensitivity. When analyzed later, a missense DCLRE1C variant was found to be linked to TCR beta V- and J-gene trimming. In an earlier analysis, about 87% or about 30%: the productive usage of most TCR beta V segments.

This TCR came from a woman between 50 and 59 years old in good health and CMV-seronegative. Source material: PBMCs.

Here the CDR3 reads CASRGSEQYF. DNA for the CDR3: TGTGCCAGCCGCGGGTCCGAGCAGTACTTC. This chain uses TRBV6-5 with TRBJ2-7, with D possibly being TRBD2 (5 bases). The CDR3 sequence is 10 residues long. Germline V lookup: CDR1 MNHEY, CDR2 SVGAGI. V shed 8 bases and J shed 6 bases, with 8 bases lying between them.